The rows below give T cell receptor beta chains drawn from one sample of a study of T cells in Graves' hyperthyroidism and ophthalmopathy. TCRdb fed the multiplex PCR reads into MiXCR, producing one record per CDR3 protein. The sample contains approximately 600,000 distinct CDR3 sequences, about 15% of which appear only once. What was sequenced was blood. Receptors were obtained from a woman aged 25-40 years with Graves' hyperthyroidism that later progressed to Graves' ophthalmopathy. Each CDR3 is given with its conserved first and last residue. A D gene is named only where the DNA matches it firmly. Clone size is given for some rows only: seen once, a few or many times, or a class if the clone is expanded.

v_call,d_call,clone_size,j_call,cdr3_aa,cdr3_nt
TRBV5-1,TRBD1,few,TRBJ2-2,CASSLVSPGQGTGELFF,TGCGCCAGCAGCTTGGTTAGTCCGGGACAGGGCACCGGGGAGCTGTTTTTT
TRBV28,TRBD2,many,TRBJ2-1,CASGELGGGGNEQFF,TGTGCCAGCGGCGAACTGGGCGGGGGGGGCAATGAGCAGTTCTTC
TRBV5-1,NA,NA,TRBJ2-3,CASNDEYTQYF,TGCGCCAGCAACGACGAGTATACGCAGTATTTT
TRBV19,TRBD1,many,TRBJ1-5,CASSIDREYDQPQHF,TGTGCCAGTAGTATCGACAGGGAGTATGATCAGCCCCAGCATTTT
TRBV12-5,TRBD1,few,TRBJ1-5,CASGFTGVVAQPQHF,TGTGCTAGTGGTTTTACAGGGGTAGTAGCTCAGCCCCAGCATTTT
TRBV6-1,NA,few,TRBJ1-1,CATLRMGGEAFF,TGTGCCACCCTCCGTATGGGAGGTGAAGCTTTCTTT
TRBV12-3/TRBV12-4,NA,many,TRBJ1-5,CASKSQGSQPQHF,TGTGCCAGCAAGTCCCAGGGATCGCAGCCCCAGCATTTT
TRBV27,TRBD1,many,TRBJ2-1,CASSGRQGYNNEQFF,TGTGCCAGCAGTGGTCGACAGGGTTATAACAATGAGCAGTTCTTC
TRBV6-5,NA,many,TRBJ2-1,CASSYIGTHYNEQFF,TGTGCCAGCAGTTACATTGGGACCCATTACAATGAGCAGTTCTTC
TRBV20-1,NA,many,TRBJ2-7,CSAREGSDSYEQYF,TGCAGTGCTAGAGAGGGGAGCGACTCCTACGAGCAGTACTTC
TRBV9,NA,NA,TRBJ1-1,CASSVVPRAGVNTEAFF,TGTGCCAGCAGCGTAGTCCCCAGGGCGGGAGTGAACACTGAAGCTTTCTTT
TRBV6-2/TRBV6-3,NA,many,TRBJ2-2,CASSTQGGNTGELFF,TGTGCCAGCAGTACCCAGGGTGGGAACACCGGGGAGCTGTTTTTT
TRBV5-6,NA,many,TRBJ2-1,CASSLEDHLDEQFF,TGTGCCAGCAGCTTGGAGGACCACTTAGATGAGCAGTTCTTC
TRBV24-1,NA,once,TRBJ2-1,CTTSDWGTSSARMEQFF,TGTACCACCAGTGATTGGGGGACTTCATCTGCCCGCATGGAGCAGTTCTTC
TRBV6-5,NA,many,TRBJ1-1,CASSYGQNTEAFF,TGTGCCAGCAGCTACGGACAGAACACTGAAGCTTTCTTT
TRBV2,NA,NA,TRBJ1-4,CASSSTHGGTNEKLFF,TGTGCCAGCAGTTCCACCCACGGGGGGACTAATGAAAAACTGTTTTTT
TRBV6-1,NA,NA,TRBJ2-7,CASSRSSTYEQYF,TGTGCCAGCAGCCGAAGTTCTACCTACGAGCAGTACTTC
TRBV10-3,NA,many,TRBJ1-5,CAISESGSNQPQHF,TGTGCCATCAGTGAGTCAGGTAGCAATCAGCCCCAGCATTTT
TRBV30,NA,many,TRBJ2-3,CAWTGDGTDTQYF,TGTGCCTGGACAGGGGATGGAACAGATACGCAGTATTTT
TRBV5-1,TRBD2,NA,TRBJ2-5,CASSLVGLAGETQYF,TGCGCCAGCAGCTTGGTTGGACTAGCGGGAGAGACCCAGTACTTC
TRBV27,TRBD2,few,TRBJ2-3,CASSLRLAHITDTQYF,TGTGCCAGCAGTCTGAGACTAGCCCACATCACAGATACGCAGTATTTT
TRBV12-3/TRBV12-4,NA,many,TRBJ2-1,CASSPPVKGQFF,TGTGCCAGCAGCCCTCCCGTTAAGGGGCAGTTCTTC